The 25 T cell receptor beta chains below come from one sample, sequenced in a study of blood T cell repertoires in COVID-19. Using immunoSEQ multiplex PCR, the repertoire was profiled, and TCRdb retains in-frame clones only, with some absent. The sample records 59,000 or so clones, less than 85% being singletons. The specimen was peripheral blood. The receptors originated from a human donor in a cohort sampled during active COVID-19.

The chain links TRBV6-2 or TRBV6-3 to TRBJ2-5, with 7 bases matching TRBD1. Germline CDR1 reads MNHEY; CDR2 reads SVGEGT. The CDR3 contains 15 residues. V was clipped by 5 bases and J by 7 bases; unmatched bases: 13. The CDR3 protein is CASSQTGISEVTQYF. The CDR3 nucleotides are TGTGCCAGCAGTCAGACAGGGATTAGTGAGGTGACCCAGTACTTC.

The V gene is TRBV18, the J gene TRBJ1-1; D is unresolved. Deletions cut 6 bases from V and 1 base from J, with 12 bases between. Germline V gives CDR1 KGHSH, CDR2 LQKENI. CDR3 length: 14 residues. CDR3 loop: CASSPSTGNTEAFF. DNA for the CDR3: TGTGCCAGCTCTCCCTCCACGGGGAACACTGAAGCTTTCTTT.

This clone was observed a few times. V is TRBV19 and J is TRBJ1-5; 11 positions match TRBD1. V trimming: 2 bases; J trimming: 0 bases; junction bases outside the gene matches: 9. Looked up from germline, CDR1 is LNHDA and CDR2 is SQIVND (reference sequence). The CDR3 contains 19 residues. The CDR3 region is CASSIRTGGPPYSNQPQHF. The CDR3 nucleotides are TGTGCCAGTAGTATAAGGACAGGGGGCCCACCTTATAGCAATCAGCCCCAGCATTTT.

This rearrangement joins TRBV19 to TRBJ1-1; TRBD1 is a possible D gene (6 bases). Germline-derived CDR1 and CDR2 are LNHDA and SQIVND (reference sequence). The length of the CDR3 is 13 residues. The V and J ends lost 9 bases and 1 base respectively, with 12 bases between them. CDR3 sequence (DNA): TGTGCCAGCAGTCCGGGACAGAACACTGAAGCTTTCTTT. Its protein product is CASSPGQNTEAFF.

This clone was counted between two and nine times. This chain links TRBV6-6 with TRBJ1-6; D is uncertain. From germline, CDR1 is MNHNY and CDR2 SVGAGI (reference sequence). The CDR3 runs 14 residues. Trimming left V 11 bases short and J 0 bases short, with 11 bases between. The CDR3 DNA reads TGTGCCGGGCGGGCCAGCTCCTATAATTCACCCCTCCACTTT. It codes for CAGRASSYNSPLHF.

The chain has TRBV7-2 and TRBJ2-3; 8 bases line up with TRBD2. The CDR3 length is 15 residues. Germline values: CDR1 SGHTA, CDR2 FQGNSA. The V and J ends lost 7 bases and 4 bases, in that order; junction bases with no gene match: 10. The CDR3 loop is CASNSAGARADTQYF. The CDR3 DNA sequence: TGTGCCAGCAACTCAGCGGGGGCCAGAGCAGATACGCAGTATTTT.

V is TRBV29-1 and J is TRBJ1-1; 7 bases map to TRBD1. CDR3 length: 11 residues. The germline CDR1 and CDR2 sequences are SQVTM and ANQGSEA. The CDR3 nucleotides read TGCAGTGGAGGACAGGTCACTGAAGCTTTCTTT. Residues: CSGGQVTEAFF.

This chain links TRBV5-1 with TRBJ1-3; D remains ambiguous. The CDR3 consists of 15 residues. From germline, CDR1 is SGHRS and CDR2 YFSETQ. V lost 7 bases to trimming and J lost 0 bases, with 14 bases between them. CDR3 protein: CASGDRPSSGNTIYF. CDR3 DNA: TGCGCCAGCGGAGACCGTCCCAGCTCTGGAAACACCATATATTTT.

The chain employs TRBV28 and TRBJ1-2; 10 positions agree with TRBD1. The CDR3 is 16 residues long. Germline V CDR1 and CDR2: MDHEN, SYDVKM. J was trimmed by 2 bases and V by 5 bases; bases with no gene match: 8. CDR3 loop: CASSPPVGQGNYGYTF. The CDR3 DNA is TGTGCCAGCAGTCCTCCTGTGGGACAGGGGAACTATGGCTACACCTTC.

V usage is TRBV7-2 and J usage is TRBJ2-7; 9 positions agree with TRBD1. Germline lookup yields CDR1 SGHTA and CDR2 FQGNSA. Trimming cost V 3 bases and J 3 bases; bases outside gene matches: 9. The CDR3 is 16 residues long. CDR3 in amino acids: CASSFHPGQGDYEQYF. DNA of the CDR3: TGTGCCAGCAGCTTTCATCCGGGACAGGGCGACTACGAGCAGTACTTC.

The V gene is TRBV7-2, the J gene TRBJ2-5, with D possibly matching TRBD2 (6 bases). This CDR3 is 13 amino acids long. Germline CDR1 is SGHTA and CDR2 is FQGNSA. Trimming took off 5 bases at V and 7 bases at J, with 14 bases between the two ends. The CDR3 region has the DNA TGTGCCAGCAGCCCGGACACCGGGGGGACCCAGTACTTC. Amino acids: CASSPDTGGTQYF. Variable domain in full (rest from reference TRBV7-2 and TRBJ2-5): GAGVSQSPSNKVTEKGKDVELRCDPISGHTALYWYRQSLGQGLEFLIYFQGNSAPDKSGLPSDRFSAERTGGSVSTLTIQRTQQEDSAVYLCASSPDTGGTQYFGPGTRLLVL.

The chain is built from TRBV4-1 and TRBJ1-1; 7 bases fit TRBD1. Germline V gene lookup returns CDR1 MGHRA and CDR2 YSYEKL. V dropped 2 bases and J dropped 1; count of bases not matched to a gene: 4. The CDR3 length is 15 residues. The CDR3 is CASSQRTGKNTEAFF. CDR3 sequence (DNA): TGCGCCAGCAGCCAAAGGACAGGTAAGAACACTGAAGCTTTCTTT.

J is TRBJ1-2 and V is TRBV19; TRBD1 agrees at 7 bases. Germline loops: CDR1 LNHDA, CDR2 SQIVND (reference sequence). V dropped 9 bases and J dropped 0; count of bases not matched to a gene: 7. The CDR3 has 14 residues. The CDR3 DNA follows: TGTGCCAGCAAAACAGGGACAGCTAACTATGGCTACACCTTC. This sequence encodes CASKTGTANYGYTF.

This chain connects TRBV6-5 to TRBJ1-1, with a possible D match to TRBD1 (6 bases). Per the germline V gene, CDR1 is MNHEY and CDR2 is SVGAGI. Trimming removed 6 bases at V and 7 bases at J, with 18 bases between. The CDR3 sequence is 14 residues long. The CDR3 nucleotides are TGTGCCAGCAGGGCCCGGGGGCGGGGGTTTGAAGCTTTCTTT. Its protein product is CASRARGRGFEAFF.

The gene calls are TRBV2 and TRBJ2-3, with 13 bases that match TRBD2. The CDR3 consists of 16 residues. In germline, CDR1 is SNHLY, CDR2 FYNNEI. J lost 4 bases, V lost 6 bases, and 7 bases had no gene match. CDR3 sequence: CASRPGLAGMPDTQYF. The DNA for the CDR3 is TGTGCCAGCAGGCCGGGACTAGCGGGGATGCCAGATACGCAGTATTTT. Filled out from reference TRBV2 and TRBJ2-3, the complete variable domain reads EPEVTQTPSHQVTQMGQEVILRCVPISNHLYFYWYRQILGQKVEFLVSFYNNEISEKSEIFDDQFSVERPDGSNFTLKIRSTKLEDSAMYFCASRPGLAGMPDTQYFGPGTRLTVL.

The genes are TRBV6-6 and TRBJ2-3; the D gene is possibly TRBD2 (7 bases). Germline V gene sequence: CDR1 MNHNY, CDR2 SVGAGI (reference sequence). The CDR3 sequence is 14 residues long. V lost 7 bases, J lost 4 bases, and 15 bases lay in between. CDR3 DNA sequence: TGTGCCAGCACTGTGGGGGGGCCCGCAGATACGCAGTATTTT. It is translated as CASTVGGPADTQYF.

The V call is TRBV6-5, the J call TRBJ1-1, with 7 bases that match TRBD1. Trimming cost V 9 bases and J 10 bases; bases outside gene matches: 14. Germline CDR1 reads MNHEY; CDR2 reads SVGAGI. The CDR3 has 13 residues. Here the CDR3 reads CASPGQNVKGAFF. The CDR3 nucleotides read TGTGCCAGTCCGGGACAGAACGTCAAGGGAGCTTTCTTT.

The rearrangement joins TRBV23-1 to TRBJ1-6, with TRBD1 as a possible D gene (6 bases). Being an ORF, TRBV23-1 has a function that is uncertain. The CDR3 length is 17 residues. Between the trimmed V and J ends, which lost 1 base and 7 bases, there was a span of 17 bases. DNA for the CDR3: TGCGCCAGCAGTCAATGGGGCAGGGGCCGCATAAATTCACCCCTCCACTTT. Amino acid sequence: CASSQWGRGRINSPLHF.

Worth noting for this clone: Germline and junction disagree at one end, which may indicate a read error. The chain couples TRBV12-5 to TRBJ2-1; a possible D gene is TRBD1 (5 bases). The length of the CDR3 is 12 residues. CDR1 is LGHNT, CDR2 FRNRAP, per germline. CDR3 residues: CASGLDRSLVIF. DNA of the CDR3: TGTGCTAGTGGTTTGGACAGGTCCCTAGTGATCTTC.

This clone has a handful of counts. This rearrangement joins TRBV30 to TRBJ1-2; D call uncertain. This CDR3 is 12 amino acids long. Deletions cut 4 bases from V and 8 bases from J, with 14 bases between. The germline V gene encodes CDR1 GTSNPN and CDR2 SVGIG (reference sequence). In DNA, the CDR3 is TGTGCCTGGACAGCACCGAAGCGGGGCTACACCTTC. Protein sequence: CAWTAPKRGYTF.

CDR3: CASSQRVSGNTIYF. The CDR3, as DNA: TGTGCCAGCAGCCAAAGAGTATCTGGAAACACCATATATTTT. The V and J genes are TRBV3-1 (or the pseudogene TRBV3-2) and TRBJ1-3; no reliable D call. The V and J ends lost 2 bases and 1 base respectively, with 6 bases between them. Germline values: CDR1 LGHDT, CDR2 YNNKEL (reference sequence). The CDR3 spans 14 residues.

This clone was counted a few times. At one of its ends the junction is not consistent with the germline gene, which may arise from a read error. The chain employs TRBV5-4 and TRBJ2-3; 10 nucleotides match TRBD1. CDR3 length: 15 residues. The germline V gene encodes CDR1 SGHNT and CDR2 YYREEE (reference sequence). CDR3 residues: CASSLDRGITDTQYF. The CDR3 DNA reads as TGTGCCAGCAGTTTGGACAGGGGGATCACAGATACGCAGTATTTT. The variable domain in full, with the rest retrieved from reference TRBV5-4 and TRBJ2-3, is ETGVTQSPTHLIKTRGQQVTLRCSSQSGHNTVSWYQQALGQGPQFIFQYYREEENGRGNFPPRFSGLQFPNYSSELNVNALELDDSALYLCASSLDRGITDTQYFGPGTRLTVL.

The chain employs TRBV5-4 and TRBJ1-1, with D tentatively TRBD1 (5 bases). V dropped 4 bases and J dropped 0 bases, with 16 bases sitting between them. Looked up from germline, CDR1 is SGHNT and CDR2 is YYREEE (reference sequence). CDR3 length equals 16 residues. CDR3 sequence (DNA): TGTGCCAGCAGCCCACTCGGAGGGGCAGTGAACACTGAAGCTTTCTTT. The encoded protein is CASSPLGGAVNTEAFF.

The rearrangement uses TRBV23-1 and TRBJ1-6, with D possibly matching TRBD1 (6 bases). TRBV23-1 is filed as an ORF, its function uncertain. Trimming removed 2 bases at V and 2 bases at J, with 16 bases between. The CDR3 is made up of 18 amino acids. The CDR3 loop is CASSQRGQGFAYNSPLHF. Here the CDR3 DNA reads TGCGCCAGCAGTCAAAGAGGGCAGGGGTTCGCCTATAATTCACCCCTCCACTTT.

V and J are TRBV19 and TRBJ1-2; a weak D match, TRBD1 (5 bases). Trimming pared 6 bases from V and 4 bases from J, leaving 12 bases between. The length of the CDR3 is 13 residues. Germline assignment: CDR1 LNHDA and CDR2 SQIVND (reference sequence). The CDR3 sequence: CASSQGSAYGYTF. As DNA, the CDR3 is TGTGCCAGTAGCCAGGGAAGTGCCTATGGCTACACCTTC.